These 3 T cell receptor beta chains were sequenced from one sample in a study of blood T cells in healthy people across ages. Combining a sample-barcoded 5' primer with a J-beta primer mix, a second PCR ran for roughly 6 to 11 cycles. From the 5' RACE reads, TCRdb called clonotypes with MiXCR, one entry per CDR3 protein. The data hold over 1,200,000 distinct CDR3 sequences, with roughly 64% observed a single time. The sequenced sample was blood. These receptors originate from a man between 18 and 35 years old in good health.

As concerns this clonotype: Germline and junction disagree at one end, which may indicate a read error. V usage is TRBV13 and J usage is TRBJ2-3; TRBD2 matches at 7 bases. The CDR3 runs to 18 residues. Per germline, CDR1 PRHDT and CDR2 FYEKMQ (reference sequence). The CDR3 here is CASSRDGWAGDLTDTKYF. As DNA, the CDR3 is TGTGCCAGCAGCCGCGATGGATGGGCGGGGGACCTGACAGATACGAAGTATTTT.

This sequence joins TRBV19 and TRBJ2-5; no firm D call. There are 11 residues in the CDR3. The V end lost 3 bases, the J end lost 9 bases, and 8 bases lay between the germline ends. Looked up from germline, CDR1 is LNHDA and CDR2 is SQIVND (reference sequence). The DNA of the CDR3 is TGTGCCAGTAGTATGAGTGAGGCCCAGTACTTC. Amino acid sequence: CASSMSEAQYF.

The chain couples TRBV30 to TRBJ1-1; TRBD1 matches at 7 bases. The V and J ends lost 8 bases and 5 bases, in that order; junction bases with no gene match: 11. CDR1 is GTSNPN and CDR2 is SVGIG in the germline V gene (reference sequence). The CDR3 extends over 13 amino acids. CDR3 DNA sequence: TGTGCCGGACAGGATTCTTATAAGACTGAAGCTTTCTTT. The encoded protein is CAGQDSYKTEAFF.